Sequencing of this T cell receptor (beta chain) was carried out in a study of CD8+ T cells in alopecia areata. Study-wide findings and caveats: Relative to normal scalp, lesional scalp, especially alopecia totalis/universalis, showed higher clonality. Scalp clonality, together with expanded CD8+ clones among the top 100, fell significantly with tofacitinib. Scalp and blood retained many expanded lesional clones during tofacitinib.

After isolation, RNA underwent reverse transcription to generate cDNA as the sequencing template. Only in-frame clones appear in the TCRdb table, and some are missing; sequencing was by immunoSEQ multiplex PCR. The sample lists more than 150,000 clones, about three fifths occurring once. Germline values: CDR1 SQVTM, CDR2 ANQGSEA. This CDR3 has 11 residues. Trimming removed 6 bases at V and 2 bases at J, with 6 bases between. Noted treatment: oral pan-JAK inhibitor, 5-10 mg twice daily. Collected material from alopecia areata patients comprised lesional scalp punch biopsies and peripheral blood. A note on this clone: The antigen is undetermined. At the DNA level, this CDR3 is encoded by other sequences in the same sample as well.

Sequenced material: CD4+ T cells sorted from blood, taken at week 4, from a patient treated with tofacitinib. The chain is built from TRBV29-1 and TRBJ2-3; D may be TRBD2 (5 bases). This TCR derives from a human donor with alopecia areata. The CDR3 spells CSVGVTDTQYF. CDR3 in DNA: TGCAGCGTGGGAGTCACAGATACGCAGTATTTT.